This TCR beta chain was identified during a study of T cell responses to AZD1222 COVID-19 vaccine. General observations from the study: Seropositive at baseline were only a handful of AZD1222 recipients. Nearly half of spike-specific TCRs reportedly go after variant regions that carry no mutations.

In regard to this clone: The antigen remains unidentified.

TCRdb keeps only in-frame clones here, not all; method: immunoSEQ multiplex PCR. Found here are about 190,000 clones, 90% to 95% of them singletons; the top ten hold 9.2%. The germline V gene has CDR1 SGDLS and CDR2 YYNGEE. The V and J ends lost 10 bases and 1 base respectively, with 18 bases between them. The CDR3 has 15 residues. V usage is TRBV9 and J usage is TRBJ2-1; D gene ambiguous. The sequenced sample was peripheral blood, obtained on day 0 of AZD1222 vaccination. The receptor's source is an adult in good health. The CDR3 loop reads CASAALSTSYNEQFF. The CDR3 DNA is TGTGCCTCAGCAGCGTTGTCGACGTCCTACAATGAGCAGTTCTTC.